The 16 T cell receptor beta chains below were found in one sample sequenced in a study of blood T cell repertoires in COVID-19. Produced via immunoSEQ multiplex PCR; TCRdb's table is partial and in-frame only. The sample carries 200,000 or so clones, around 80% recorded once. Sample: peripheral blood. These receptors were collected from a woman in her 70s with acute or convalescent COVID-19.

The chain is built from TRBV5-1 and TRBJ1-1; unclear D gene. Looked up from germline, CDR1 is SGHRS and CDR2 is YFSETQ. V dropped 0 bases and J dropped 1 base, with 7 bases sitting between them. CDR3 size: 14 residues. CDR3 loop: CASSLGSTNTEAFF. The CDR3 DNA reads as TGCGCCAGCAGCTTGGGTAGTACGAACACTGAAGCTTTCTTT.

Comments on this clone: At one of its ends the junction is not consistent with the germline gene, which may arise from a read error. CDR3 bases: TGTGCCCGCAGCGGGGGGGGGTTTGTGTACTATGGCTACACCTTC. It translates to CARSGGGFVYYGYTF. This chain joins TRBV28 and TRBJ1-2, with D maybe TRBD1 (5 bases). CDR3 length: 15 amino acids. Germline CDR1 is MDHEN and CDR2 is SYDVKM.

CDR3 DNA: TGTGCCAGCAGACGGGGGGCAGAGGAGACCCAGTACTTC. Amino acids: CASRRGAEETQYF. V gene TRBV12-3 or TRBV12-4 combines with J gene TRBJ2-5, with D possibly matching TRBD2 (7 bases). The CDR3 runs 13 residues. The ends were cut back, 6 bases at V and 5 bases at J, with 13 bases in the middle.

The V and J genes are TRBV10-2 and TRBJ1-1, with TRBD1 matching over 8 bases. Germline V gene lookup returns CDR1 WSHSY and CDR2 SAAADI. The junction had 7 bases not matched to a gene; V was cut back by 6 bases and J by 4 bases. The CDR3 has 14 residues. CDR3 nucleotide sequence: TGCGCCAGCAGACCCGGACAGGGATTCACTGAAGCTTTCTTT. This codes for CASRPGQGFTEAFF.

V usage is TRBV28 and J usage is TRBJ2-1; perhaps TRBD2 as D (5 bases). Per germline, CDR1 MDHEN and CDR2 SYDVKM. The CDR3 totals 12 residues. Trimming stripped 3 bases from V and 8 bases from J, with 8 bases between. Written as DNA, the CDR3 is TGTGCCAGCAGTTTTGAGGGCTATGAGCAGTTCTTC. Protein product: CASSFEGYEQFF. Full variable domain (outside the CDR3, taken from reference TRBV28 and TRBJ2-1): DVKVTQSSRYLVKRTGEKVFLECVQDMDHENMFWYRQDPGLGLRLIYFSYDVKMKEKGDIPEGYSVSREKKERFSLILESASTNQTSMYLCASSFEGYEQFFGPGTRLTVL.

This rearrangement joins TRBV3-1 (or the pseudogene TRBV3-2) to TRBJ2-7; the D gene is possibly TRBD2 (6 bases). V gave up 0 bases and J gave up 6 bases, with 12 bases separating them. This CDR3 comprises 14 residues. The germline CDR1 and CDR2 sequences are LGHDT and YNNKEL (reference sequence). The CDR3 is CASSQDTTGGEQYF. CDR3 sequence (DNA): TGTGCCAGCAGCCAAGATACGACCGGGGGCGAGCAGTACTTC.

V usage is TRBV4-2 and J usage is TRBJ1-1; perhaps TRBD1 as D (6 bases). The length of the CDR3 is 16 residues. Germline CDR1 and CDR2: LGHNA and YNFKEQ. V dropped 1 base and J dropped 0 bases, with 12 bases sitting between them. The CDR3 sequence is CASSQVPGHLNTEAFF. In nucleotides, the CDR3 is TGTGCCAGCAGCCAAGTTCCGGGACATTTGAACACTGAAGCTTTCTTT.

The rearrangement links TRBV11-3 to TRBJ2-1, with D unclear. The CDR3 runs 11 residues. The germline gives CDR1 SGHNT, CDR2 YENEEA. V was clipped by 0 bases and J by 9 bases, with 3 bases between them. CDR3 residues: CASSLDSEQFF. In DNA form, the CDR3 reads TGTGCCAGCAGCTTAGATAGTGAGCAGTTCTTC. Based on the CDR3 plus reference TRBV11-3 and TRBJ2-1, the full variable domain is EAGVVQSPRYKIIEKKQPVAFWCNPISGHNTLYWYLQNLGQGPELLIRYENEEAVDDSQLPKDRFSAERLKGVDSTLKIQPAELGDSAVYLCASSLDSEQFFGPGTRLTVL.

The V call is TRBV30, the J call TRBJ2-7; 14 bases align to TRBD2. Germline V gene sequence: CDR1 GTSNPN, CDR2 SVGIG (reference sequence). The CDR3 sequence is 14 residues long. The J segment lost 7 bases and the V segment lost 4 bases, leaving 6 bases of the junction unmatched. The CDR3 protein is CAWMTSGRGREQYF. The CDR3 nucleotides read TGTGCCTGGATGACTAGCGGGAGGGGGAGGGAGCAGTACTTC. The full variable domain, its missing parts supplied by reference TRBV30 and TRBJ2-7, is SQTIHQWPATLVQPVGSPLSLECTVEGTSNPNLYWYRQAAGRGLQLLFYSVGIGQISSEVPQNLSASRPQDRQFILSSKKLLLSDSGFYLCAWMTSGRGREQYFGPGTRLTVT.

The CDR3 DNA reads as TGTGCCAGCAGCTTAGATCTGGGTATACAGTCTGAGCAGTTCTTC. Encoded protein: CASSLDLGIQSEQFF. The V and J genes are TRBV11-3 and TRBJ2-1; no clear D. V was shortened by 0 bases and J by 9 bases, with 15 bases between the two germline ends. The CDR3 spans 15 residues. Looked up from germline, CDR1 is SGHNT and CDR2 is YENEEA.

V and J are TRBV6-1 and TRBJ1-5; possible D gene TRBD1, 5 bases. Deletions cut 8 bases from V and 11 bases from J, with 13 bases between. The germline gives CDR1 MNHNS, CDR2 SASEGT. CDR3 size: 11 residues. CDR3 nucleotide sequence: TGTGCCAGCGGGGGGGAAGGGGCCCAGCATTTT. This translates into CASGGEGAQHF.

V gene TRBV18 combines with J gene TRBJ2-5, with D possibly being TRBD1 (6 bases). Germline-derived CDR1 and CDR2 are KGHSH and LQKENI. Trimming left V 5 bases short and J 2 bases short, with 12 bases between. CDR3 length equals 14 residues. The CDR3 nucleotides read TGTGCCAGCTCAGACGGGACACTACAAGAGACCCAGTACTTC. Translating gives CASSDGTLQETQYF.

This rearrangement joins TRBV2 to TRBJ1-4; TRBD1 matches 7 bases. Germline V gives CDR1 SNHLY, CDR2 FYNNEI. The CDR3 spans 15 residues. V lost 6 bases and J lost 5; bases outside the gene matches: 9. CDR3 loop: CASRPGQAWNEKLFF. For the CDR3, the DNA is TGTGCCAGCAGGCCAGGACAGGCCTGGAATGAAAAACTGTTTTTT.

The V call is TRBV2, the J call TRBJ2-7; 8 bases align to TRBD2. From germline, CDR1 is SNHLY and CDR2 FYNNEI. V was pared by 6 bases and J by 5 bases, with 18 bases of the junction left unmatched. This CDR3 is built from 17 residues. The CDR3 loop is CASRDQGRSGRGNEQYF. The CDR3 region has the DNA TGTGCCAGCAGGGACCAGGGGAGGAGCGGGAGAGGAAACGAGCAGTACTTC.

V is TRBV5-4 and J is TRBJ2-1; tentatively, D is TRBD2 (8 bases). This CDR3 contains 15 residues. In germline, CDR1 is SGHNT, CDR2 YYREEE (reference sequence). V lost 1 base, J lost 5 bases, and 13 bases lay in between. CDR3 coding DNA: TGTGCCAGCAGCTTGACGGGAGGGGGCCACAATGAGCAGTTCTTC. Its translation: CASSLTGGGHNEQFF.

The J gene is TRBJ1-1, the V gene TRBV19, with D possibly being TRBD1 (6 bases). V shed 6 bases and J shed 1 base, with 15 bases lying between them. The CDR3 spans 15 residues. Germline V gene sequence: CDR1 LNHDA, CDR2 SQIVND (reference sequence). The CDR3 loop is CASSQSTGWNTEAFF. CDR3 in DNA: TGTGCCAGTAGCCAATCCACAGGGTGGAACACTGAAGCTTTCTTT.